A selection of T cell receptor beta chains follows, all from one sample in a study of blood T cell repertoires in COVID-19. Profiled with immunoSEQ multiplex PCR; TCRdb holds only in-frame clones, not every one. The table has fewer than 30,000 clones, approximately 85% seen once. The sample comprised peripheral blood. The receptors derive from a woman of 80 years or more with COVID-19, enrolled during active disease. The CDR3 runs from the conserved cysteine through the conserved F or W. The D gene is left open where the match is weak. Clone size is given for some rows only: seen once, a few or many times, or a class if the clone is expanded.

j_call: TRBJ1-5
d_call: TRBD1
v_call: TRBV19
clone_size: NA
cdr3_aa: CASRYRGDQPQHF
cdr3_nt: TGTGCCAGTAGATACAGGGGGGATCAGCCCCAGCATTTT

j_call: TRBJ2-5
d_call: TRBD2
v_call: TRBV7-6
clone_size: NA
cdr3_aa: CASSLGTSGGQETQYF
cdr3_nt: TGTGCCAGCAGCTTAGGGACTAGCGGGGGGCAAGAGACCCAGTACTTC

j_call: TRBJ2-1
d_call: TRBD2
v_call: TRBV10-3
clone_size: NA
cdr3_aa: CAISDPGLGLRRAQFF
cdr3_nt: TGTGCCATCAGTGATCCGGGACTAGGGCTACGCAGGGCGCAGTTCTTC

j_call: TRBJ2-7
d_call: TRBD2
v_call: TRBV10-2
clone_size: NA
cdr3_aa: CASRVRTSGGGEQYF
cdr3_nt: TGCGCCAGCAGAGTCCGGACTAGCGGGGGAGGCGAGCAGTACTTC

j_call: TRBJ1-4
d_call: TRBD1
v_call: TRBV4-2
clone_size: NA
cdr3_aa: CASSQELDRGRLGEKLFF
cdr3_nt: TGTGCCAGCAGCCAAGAATTAGACAGGGGGCGACTAGGGGAAAAACTGTTTTTT

j_call: TRBJ1-1
d_call: NA
v_call: TRBV19
clone_size: NA
cdr3_aa: CASIQTRDRPEAFF
cdr3_nt: TGTGCCAGTATCCAGACGAGGGATCGACCTGAAGCTTTCTTT

j_call: TRBJ2-2
d_call: TRBD2
v_call: TRBV19
clone_size: NA
cdr3_aa: CASRRPGGGTGELFF
cdr3_nt: TGTGCCAGTAGAAGGCCGGGAGGAGGGACCGGGGAGCTGTTTTTT

j_call: TRBJ2-3
d_call: NA
v_call: TRBV5-6
clone_size: NA
cdr3_aa: CASSLDTYTDTQYF
cdr3_nt: TGTGCCAGCAGCTTAGACACCTACACAGATACGCAGTATTTT

j_call: TRBJ1-5
d_call: TRBD1
v_call: TRBV10-2
clone_size: NA
cdr3_aa: CASTGGAGQPQHF
cdr3_nt: TGCGCCAGCACAGGGGGCGCGGGTCAGCCCCAGCATTTT

j_call: TRBJ2-3
d_call: NA
v_call: TRBV6-5
clone_size: NA
cdr3_aa: CASRFPPGTQYF
cdr3_nt: TGTGCCAGCAGGTTCCCCCCGGGTACGCAGTATTTT

j_call: TRBJ1-6
d_call: NA
v_call: TRBV9
clone_size: few
cdr3_aa: CASSVTDSYSPLHF
cdr3_nt: TGTGCCAGCAGCGTGACGGACAGTTATTCACCCCTCCACTTT

j_call: TRBJ2-5
d_call: NA
v_call: TRBV19
clone_size: NA
cdr3_aa: CASSISGATLAYF
cdr3_nt: TGTGCCAGTAGTATTTCAGGGGCTACCTTGGCCTACTTC

j_call: TRBJ2-3
d_call: NA
v_call: TRBV27
clone_size: NA
cdr3_aa: CASSLLPGDTQYF
cdr3_nt: TGTGCCAGCAGTCTTCTACCGGGGGATACGCAGTATTTT

j_call: TRBJ2-4
d_call: NA
v_call: TRBV6-6
clone_size: NA
cdr3_aa: CASTSFRDSPSDIQYF
cdr3_nt: TGTGCCAGCACCTCCTTTCGAGACAGCCCATCGGACATTCAGTACTTC

j_call: TRBJ1-6
d_call: NA
v_call: TRBV13
clone_size: few
cdr3_aa: CASSLSAGATYNSPLHF
cdr3_nt: TGTGCCAGCTCCCTCTCAGCGGGGGCCACCTATAATTCACCCCTCCACTTT

j_call: TRBJ1-2
d_call: TRBD1
v_call: TRBV18
clone_size: once
cdr3_aa: CASSPGDRGGGYTF
cdr3_nt: TGTGCCAGCTCACCAGGGGACAGGGGTGGTGGCTACACCTTC

j_call: TRBJ1-6
d_call: TRBD1
v_call: TRBV15
clone_size: NA
cdr3_aa: CATSTFRQGDNSPLHF
cdr3_nt: TGTGCCACCAGCACCTTCCGGCAGGGGGACAATTCACCCCTCCACTTT

j_call: TRBJ2-1
d_call: NA
v_call: TRBV5-4
clone_size: NA
cdr3_aa: CASSLGGGLNNEQFF
cdr3_nt: TGTGCCAGCAGCTTGGGCGGGGGCCTGAACAATGAGCAGTTCTTC

j_call: TRBJ1-2
d_call: TRBD1
v_call: TRBV28
clone_size: NA
cdr3_aa: CASSSPSGQGNYGYTF
cdr3_nt: TGTGCCAGCAGTTCCCCTTCCGGACAGGGAAACTATGGCTACACCTTC

j_call: TRBJ2-1
d_call: TRBD1
v_call: TRBV19
clone_size: NA
cdr3_aa: CASSVRGQGAISSYNEQFF
cdr3_nt: TGTGCCAGTAGTGTTCGAGGACAGGGGGCCATAAGCTCCTACAATGAGCAGTTCTTC

j_call: TRBJ2-3
d_call: NA
v_call: TRBV5-5
clone_size: NA
cdr3_aa: CASSLEWGADTQYF
cdr3_nt: TGTGCCAGCAGCTTGGAATGGGGAGCAGATACGCAGTATTTT

j_call: TRBJ1-1
d_call: NA
v_call: TRBV14
clone_size: once
cdr3_aa: CASSQDLQGRTEAFF
cdr3_nt: TGTGCCAGCAGCCAAGACCTACAGGGTCGGACTGAAGCTTTCTTT

j_call: TRBJ1-6
d_call: TRBD1
v_call: TRBV27
clone_size: NA
cdr3_aa: CASSARQGYNSPLHF
cdr3_nt: TGTGCCAGCAGTGCACGACAGGGGTATAATTCACCCCTCCACTTT

j_call: TRBJ2-3
d_call: NA
v_call: TRBV19
clone_size: NA
cdr3_aa: CASSTTGSRGDTQYF
cdr3_nt: TGTGCCAGTAGTACAACGGGATCCCGGGGAGATACGCAGTATTTT

j_call: TRBJ2-3
d_call: TRBD2
v_call: TRBV3-1/TRBV3-2
clone_size: NA
cdr3_aa: CASSQWDSGDSDTQYF
cdr3_nt: TGTGCCAGCAGCCAATGGGATAGCGGGGACTCGGATACGCAGTATTTT

j_call: TRBJ2-1
d_call: NA
v_call: TRBV2
clone_size: NA
cdr3_aa: CASSEGRQNNEQFF
cdr3_nt: TGTGCCAGCAGTGAAGGACGACAGAACAATGAGCAGTTCTTC

j_call: TRBJ1-2
d_call: TRBD1
v_call: TRBV5-1
clone_size: NA
cdr3_aa: CASSSGQGGYGYTF
cdr3_nt: TGCGCCAGCAGCAGCGGACAGGGGGGCTATGGCTACACCTTC

j_call: TRBJ1-2
d_call: NA
v_call: TRBV18
clone_size: NA
cdr3_aa: CASSQVDSTYGYTF
cdr3_nt: TGTGCCAGCTCACAGGTCGACAGCACCTATGGCTACACCTTC

j_call: TRBJ2-7
d_call: TRBD2
v_call: TRBV6-5
clone_size: NA
cdr3_aa: CASSTRAGGTYEQYF
cdr3_nt: TGTGCCAGCAGCACTCGGGCGGGGGGGACCTACGAGCAGTACTTC

j_call: TRBJ2-1
d_call: TRBD2
v_call: TRBV5-1
clone_size: NA
cdr3_aa: CASSLTSGGDEQFF
cdr3_nt: TGCGCCAGCAGCTTGACTAGCGGGGGTGATGAGCAGTTCTTC

j_call: TRBJ2-6
d_call: TRBD2
v_call: TRBV12-5
clone_size: NA
cdr3_aa: CASVKSGGGLSGANVLTF
cdr3_nt: TGTGCTAGTGTAAAGTCGGGGGGAGGCTTGTCTGGGGCCAACGTCCTGACTTTC

j_call: TRBJ1-5
d_call: NA
v_call: TRBV6-5
clone_size: NA
cdr3_aa: CASSSSGRDNQPQHF
cdr3_nt: TGTGCCAGCAGCAGTTCCGGACGGGACAATCAGCCCCAGCATTTT

j_call: TRBJ1-2
d_call: TRBD1
v_call: TRBV7-3
clone_size: NA
cdr3_aa: CASSPQTGDGYTF
cdr3_nt: TGTGCCAGCAGCCCCCAAACAGGGGATGGCTACACCTTC

j_call: TRBJ1-1
d_call: NA
v_call: TRBV18
clone_size: once
cdr3_aa: CASSSTMGARNSEAFF
cdr3_nt: TGTGCCAGCTCCTCCACCATGGGGGCGCGGAATTCTGAAGCTTTCTTT

j_call: TRBJ1-1
d_call: NA
v_call: TRBV7-6
clone_size: NA
cdr3_aa: CASSSEVGTEAFF
cdr3_nt: TGTGCCAGCAGCTCGGAGGTGGGCACTGAAGCTTTCTTT

j_call: TRBJ1-4
d_call: NA
v_call: TRBV19
clone_size: once
cdr3_aa: CASSITGYEKLFF
cdr3_nt: TGTGCCAGTAGTATCACAGGGTATGAAAAACTGTTTTTT

j_call: TRBJ1-2
d_call: TRBD1
v_call: TRBV11-2
clone_size: NA
cdr3_aa: CASSNPGGGYTF
cdr3_nt: TGTGCCAGCAGCAACCCAGGGGGTGGCTACACCTTC

j_call: TRBJ2-2
d_call: TRBD2
v_call: TRBV3-1/TRBV3-2
clone_size: NA
cdr3_aa: CASSQELAGGLFF
cdr3_nt: TGTGCCAGCAGCCAAGAATTGGCGGGGGGGCTGTTTTTT

j_call: TRBJ1-2
d_call: NA
v_call: TRBV20-1
clone_size: NA
cdr3_aa: CSAPGNYGYTF
cdr3_nt: TGCAGTGCCCCAGGGAACTATGGCTACACCTTC

j_call: TRBJ2-3
d_call: TRBD1
v_call: TRBV11-2
clone_size: NA
cdr3_aa: CASSWGQGVTQYF
cdr3_nt: TGTGCCAGCAGCTGGGGACAGGGAGTGACGCAGTATTTT

j_call: TRBJ2-7
d_call: NA
v_call: TRBV7-9
clone_size: NA
cdr3_aa: CASSLVQGEQYF
cdr3_nt: TGTGCCAGCAGCTTAGTTCAGGGCGAGCAGTACTTC